The sequence of this TCR beta chain was determined in a study of blood T cells in healthy people across ages. This CDR3 spans 14 amino acids. Trimming cost V 3 bases and J 11 bases, with 18 bases left between them. CDR1 is MDHEN, CDR2 SYDVKM, per germline. It was with a sample-barcoded 5' primer and a J-beta primer mix that a second PCR of about 6 to 11 cycles was run. MiXCR, run by TCRdb on the 5' RACE reads, gives a single entry per CDR3 protein. Here the sample spans 1.8 million or so distinct CDR3 sequences, about two fifths being singletons. V usage is TRBV28 and J usage is TRBJ2-3; tentative D call: TRBD1 (6 bases). The sequenced sample was blood. The origin of this receptor is a human donor in good health. The CDR3 spells CASSFRNRDNEQYF. CDR3 DNA: TGTGCCAGCAGTTTTAGGAACAGGGACAATGAGCAGTATTTT.